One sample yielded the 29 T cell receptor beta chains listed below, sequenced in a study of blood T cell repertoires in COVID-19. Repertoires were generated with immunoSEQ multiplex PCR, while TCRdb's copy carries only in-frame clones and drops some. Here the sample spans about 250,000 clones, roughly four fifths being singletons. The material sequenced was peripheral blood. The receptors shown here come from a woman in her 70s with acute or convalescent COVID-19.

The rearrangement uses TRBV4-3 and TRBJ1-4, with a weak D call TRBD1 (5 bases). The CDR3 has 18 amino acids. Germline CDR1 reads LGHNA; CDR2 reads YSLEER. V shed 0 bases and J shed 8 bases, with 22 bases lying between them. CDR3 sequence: CASSQDLVGVGHNEKLFF. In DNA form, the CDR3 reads TGCGCCAGCAGCCAAGATTTGGTAGGGGTAGGGCACAACGAAAAACTGTTTTTT.

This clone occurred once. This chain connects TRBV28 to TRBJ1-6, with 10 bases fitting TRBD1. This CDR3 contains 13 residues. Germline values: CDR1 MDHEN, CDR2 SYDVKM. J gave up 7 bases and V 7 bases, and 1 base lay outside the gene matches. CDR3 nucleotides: TGTGCCAGCATGACAGGGGGCAATTCACCCCTCCACTTT. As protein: CASMTGGNSPLHF. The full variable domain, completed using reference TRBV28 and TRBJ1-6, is DVKVTQSSRYLVKRTGEKVFLECVQDMDHENMFWYRQDPGLGLRLIYFSYDVKMKEKGDIPEGYSVSREKKERFSLILESASTNQTSMYLCASMTGGNSPLHFGNGTRLTVT.

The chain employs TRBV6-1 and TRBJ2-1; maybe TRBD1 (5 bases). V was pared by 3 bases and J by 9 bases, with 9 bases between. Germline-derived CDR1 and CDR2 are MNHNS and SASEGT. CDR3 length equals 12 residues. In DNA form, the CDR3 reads TGTGCCAGCAGTGAGGGGCCAGGTGAGCAGTTCTTC. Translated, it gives CASSEGPGEQFF.

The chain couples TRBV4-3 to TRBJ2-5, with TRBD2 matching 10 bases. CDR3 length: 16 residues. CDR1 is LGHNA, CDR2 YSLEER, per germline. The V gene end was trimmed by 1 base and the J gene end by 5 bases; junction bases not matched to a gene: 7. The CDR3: CASSQGDSGGRETQYF. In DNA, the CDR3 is TGCGCCAGCAGCCAAGGAGATAGCGGGGGGCGGGAGACCCAGTACTTC.

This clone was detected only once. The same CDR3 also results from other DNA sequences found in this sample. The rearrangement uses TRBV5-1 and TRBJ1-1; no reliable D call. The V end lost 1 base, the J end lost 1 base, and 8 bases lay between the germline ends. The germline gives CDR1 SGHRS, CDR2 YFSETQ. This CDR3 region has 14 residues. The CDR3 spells CASSLLQSNTEAFF. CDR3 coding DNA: TGCGCCAGCAGCTTGTTACAGTCGAACACTGAAGCTTTCTTT.

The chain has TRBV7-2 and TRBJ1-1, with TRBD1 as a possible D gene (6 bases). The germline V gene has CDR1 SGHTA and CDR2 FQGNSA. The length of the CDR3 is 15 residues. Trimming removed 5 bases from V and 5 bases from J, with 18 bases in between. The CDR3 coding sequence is TGTGCCAGCAGCACCACCGACAGGATCGGGACTGAAGCTTTCTTT. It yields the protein CASSTTDRIGTEAFF.

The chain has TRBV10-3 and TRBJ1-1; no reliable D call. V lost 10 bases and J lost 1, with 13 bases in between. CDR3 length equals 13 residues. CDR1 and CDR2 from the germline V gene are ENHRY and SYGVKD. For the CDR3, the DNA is TGTGCCAACGCAATATCGGGGAACACTGAAGCTTTCTTT. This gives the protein CANAISGNTEAFF.

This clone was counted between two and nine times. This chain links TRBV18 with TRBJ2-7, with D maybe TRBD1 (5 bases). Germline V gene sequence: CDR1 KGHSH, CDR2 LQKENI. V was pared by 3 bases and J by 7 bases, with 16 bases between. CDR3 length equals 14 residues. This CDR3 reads CASSPVQGLGEQYF. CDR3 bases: TGTGCCAGCTCACCGGTTCAGGGTCTGGGGGAGCAGTACTTC.

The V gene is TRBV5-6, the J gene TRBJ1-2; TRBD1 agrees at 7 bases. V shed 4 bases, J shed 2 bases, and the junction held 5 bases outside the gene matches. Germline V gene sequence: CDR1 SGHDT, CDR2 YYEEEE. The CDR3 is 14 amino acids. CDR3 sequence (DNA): TGTGCCAGCAGCCCCACGGGACAGAACTATGGCTACACCTTC. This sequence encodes CASSPTGQNYGYTF.

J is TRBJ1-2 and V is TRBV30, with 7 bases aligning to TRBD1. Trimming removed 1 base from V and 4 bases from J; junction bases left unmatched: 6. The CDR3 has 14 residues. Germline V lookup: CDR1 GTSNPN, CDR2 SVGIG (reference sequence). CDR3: CAWSGDSSVYGYTF. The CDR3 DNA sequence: TGTGCCTGGAGTGGGGACAGCTCCGTCTATGGCTACACCTTC.

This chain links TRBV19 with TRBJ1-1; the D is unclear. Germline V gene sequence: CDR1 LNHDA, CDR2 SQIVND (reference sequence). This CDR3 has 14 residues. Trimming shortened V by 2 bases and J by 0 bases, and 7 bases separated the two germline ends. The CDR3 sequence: CASSINTLNTEAFF. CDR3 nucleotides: TGTGCCAGTAGTATAAACACCCTGAACACTGAAGCTTTCTTT.

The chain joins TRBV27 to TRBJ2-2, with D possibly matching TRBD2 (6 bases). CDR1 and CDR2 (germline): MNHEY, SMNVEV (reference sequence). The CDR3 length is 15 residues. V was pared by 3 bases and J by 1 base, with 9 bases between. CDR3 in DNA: TGTGCCAGCAGTTTCTTCGGGGGGAACACCGGGGAGCTGTTTTTT. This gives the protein CASSFFGGNTGELFF.

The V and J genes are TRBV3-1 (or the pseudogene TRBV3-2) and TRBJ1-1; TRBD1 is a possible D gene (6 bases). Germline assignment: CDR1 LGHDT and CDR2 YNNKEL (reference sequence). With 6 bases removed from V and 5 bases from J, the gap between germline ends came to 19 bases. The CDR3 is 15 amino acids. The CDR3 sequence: CASRSLGARYTEAFF. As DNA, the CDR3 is TGTGCCAGCAGGTCCCTGGGGGCGAGATATACTGAAGCTTTCTTT.

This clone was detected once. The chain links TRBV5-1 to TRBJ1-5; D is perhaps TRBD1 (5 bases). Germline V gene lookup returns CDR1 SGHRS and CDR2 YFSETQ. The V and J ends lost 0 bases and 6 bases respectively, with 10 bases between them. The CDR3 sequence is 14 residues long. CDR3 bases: TGCGCCAGCAGCTTGGATCAGGGAGGTCAGCCCCAGCATTTT. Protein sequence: CASSLDQGGQPQHF.

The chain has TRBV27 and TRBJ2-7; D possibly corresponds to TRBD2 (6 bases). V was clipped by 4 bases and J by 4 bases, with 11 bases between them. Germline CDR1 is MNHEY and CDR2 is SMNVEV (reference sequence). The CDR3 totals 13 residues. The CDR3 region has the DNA TGTGCCAGCAGTTATGGGGCGGGATACGAGCAGTACTTC. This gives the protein CASSYGAGYEQYF.

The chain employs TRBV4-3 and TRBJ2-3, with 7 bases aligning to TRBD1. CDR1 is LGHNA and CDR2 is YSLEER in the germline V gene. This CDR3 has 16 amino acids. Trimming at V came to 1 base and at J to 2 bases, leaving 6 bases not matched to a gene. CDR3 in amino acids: CASSQGPGQLTDTQYF. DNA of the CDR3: TGCGCCAGCAGCCAAGGCCCGGGACAGCTCACAGATACGCAGTATTTT.

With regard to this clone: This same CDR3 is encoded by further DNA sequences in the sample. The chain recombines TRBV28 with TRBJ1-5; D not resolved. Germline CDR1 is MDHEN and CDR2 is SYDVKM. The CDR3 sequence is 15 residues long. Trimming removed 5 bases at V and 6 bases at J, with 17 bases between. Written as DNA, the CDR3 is TGTGCCAGCAGTCCCCGGACCGGAGCGGGTCAGCCCCAGCATTTT. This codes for CASSPRTGAGQPQHF.

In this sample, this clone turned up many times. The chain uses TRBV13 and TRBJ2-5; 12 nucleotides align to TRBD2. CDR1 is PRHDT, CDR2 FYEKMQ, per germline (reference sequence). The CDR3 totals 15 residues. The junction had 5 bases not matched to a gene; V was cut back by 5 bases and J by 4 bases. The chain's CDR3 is CASSLAGGLLETQYF. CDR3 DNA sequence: TGTGCCAGCAGCCTAGCGGGGGGGCTTTTAGAGACCCAGTACTTC.

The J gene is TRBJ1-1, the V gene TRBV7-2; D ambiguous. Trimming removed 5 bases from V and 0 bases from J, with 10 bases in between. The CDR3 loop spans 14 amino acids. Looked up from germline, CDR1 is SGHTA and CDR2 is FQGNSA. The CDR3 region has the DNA TGTGCCAGCAGCAAGACAAAGATGAACACTGAAGCTTTCTTT. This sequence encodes CASSKTKMNTEAFF. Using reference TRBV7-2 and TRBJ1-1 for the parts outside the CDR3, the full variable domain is GAGVSQSPSNKVTEKGKDVELRCDPISGHTALYWYRQSLGQGLEFLIYFQGNSAPDKSGLPSDRFSAERTGGSVSTLTIQRTQQEDSAVYLCASSKTKMNTEAFFGQGTRLTVV.

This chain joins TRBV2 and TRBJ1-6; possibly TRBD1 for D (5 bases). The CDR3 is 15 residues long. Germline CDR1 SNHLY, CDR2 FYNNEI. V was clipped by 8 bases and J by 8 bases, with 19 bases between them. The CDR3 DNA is TGTGCCAGCCATCAATTGAAGGGGCCTTATTCACCCCTCCACTTT. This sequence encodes CASHQLKGPYSPLHF.

CDR3 region: CASSPFQGLAGNTGELFF. The CDR3 DNA is TGCGCCAGCAGCCCCTTCCAAGGACTAGCGGGGAACACCGGGGAGCTGTTTTTT. This sequence joins TRBV4-3 and TRBJ2-2; 11 bases are shared with TRBD2. Per germline, CDR1 LGHNA and CDR2 YSLEER. V shed 4 bases and J 1 base; nucleotides not matched to a gene: 8. The CDR3 contains 18 residues.

CDR3 sequence: CASSPGTGDNEQFF. The CDR3 DNA follows: TGTGCCAGCAGCCCCGGGACAGGGGACAATGAGCAGTTCTTC. The chain employs TRBV27 and TRBJ2-1; 10 bases are shared with TRBD1. CDR3 length: 14 amino acids. Germline CDR1 reads MNHEY; CDR2 reads SMNVEV (reference sequence). Trimming removed 6 bases from V and 5 bases from J; junction bases left unmatched: 4.

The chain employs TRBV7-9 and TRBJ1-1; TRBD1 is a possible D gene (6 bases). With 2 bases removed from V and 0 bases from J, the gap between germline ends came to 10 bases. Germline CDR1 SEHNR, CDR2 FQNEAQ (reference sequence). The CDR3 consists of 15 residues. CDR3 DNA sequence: TGTGCCAGCAGCTTATTAGGACAGATGAACACTGAAGCTTTCTTT. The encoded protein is CASSLLGQMNTEAFF. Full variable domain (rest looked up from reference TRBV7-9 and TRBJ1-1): DTGVSQNPRHKITKRGQNVTFRCDPISEHNRLYWYRQTLGQGPEFLTYFQNEAQLEKSRLLSDRFSAERPKGSFSTLEIQRTEQGDSAMYLCASSLLGQMNTEAFFGQGTRLTVV.

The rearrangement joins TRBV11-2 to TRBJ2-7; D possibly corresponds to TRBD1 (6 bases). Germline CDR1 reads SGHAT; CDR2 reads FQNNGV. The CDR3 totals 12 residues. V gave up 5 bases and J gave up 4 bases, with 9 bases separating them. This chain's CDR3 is CASSPRGYEQYF. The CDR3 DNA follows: TGTGCCAGCAGCCCCAGGGGATACGAGCAGTACTTC.

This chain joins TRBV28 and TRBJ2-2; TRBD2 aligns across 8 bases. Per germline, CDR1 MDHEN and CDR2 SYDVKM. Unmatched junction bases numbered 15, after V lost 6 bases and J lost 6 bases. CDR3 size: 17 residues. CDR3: CASRESGGHLIPGELFF. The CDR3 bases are TGTGCCAGCAGGGAGAGCGGGGGCCATTTAATCCCCGGGGAGCTGTTTTTT.

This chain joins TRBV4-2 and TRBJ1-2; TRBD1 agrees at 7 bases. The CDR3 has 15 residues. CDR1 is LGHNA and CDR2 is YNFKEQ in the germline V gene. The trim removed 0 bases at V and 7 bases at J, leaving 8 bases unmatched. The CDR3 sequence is CASSQDPGTEVGYTF. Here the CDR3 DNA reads TGTGCCAGCAGCCAAGATCCCGGGACAGAGGTTGGCTACACCTTC.

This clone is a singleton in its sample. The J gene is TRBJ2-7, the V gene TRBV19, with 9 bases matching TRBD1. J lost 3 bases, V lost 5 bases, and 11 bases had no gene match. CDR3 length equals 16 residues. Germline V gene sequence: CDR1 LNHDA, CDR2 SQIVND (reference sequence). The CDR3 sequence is CASSSRTGEFIYEQYF. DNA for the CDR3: TGTGCCAGTAGTTCTCGGACAGGGGAATTCATCTACGAGCAGTACTTC.

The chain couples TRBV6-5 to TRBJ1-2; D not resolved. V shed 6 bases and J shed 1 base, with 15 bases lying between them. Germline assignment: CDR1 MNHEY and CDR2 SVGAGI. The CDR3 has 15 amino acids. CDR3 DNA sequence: TGTGCCAGCAGAGTGTCGCCTCCAGTTAACTATGGCTACACCTTC. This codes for CASRVSPPVNYGYTF.

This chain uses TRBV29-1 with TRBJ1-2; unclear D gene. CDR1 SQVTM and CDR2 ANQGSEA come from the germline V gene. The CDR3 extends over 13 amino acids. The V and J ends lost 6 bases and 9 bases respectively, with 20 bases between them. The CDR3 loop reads CSVLTRTGGSYTF. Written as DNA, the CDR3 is TGCAGCGTCCTAACTCGGACCGGAGGGAGCTACACCTTC.